These T cell receptor beta chains were read from a single sample in a study of cytomegalovirus exposure and HLA in healthy donors. The protocol was immunoSEQ multiplex PCR, while the TCRdb copy is restricted to in-frame clones and leaves out a portion. The table shows roughly 110,000 clones, with 65% to 80% occurring only once. The sequencing sample was made of PBMCs. Every receptor here comes from a woman aged 45-59 years in good health and CMV-seropositive. Each CDR3 is given with its conserved first and last residue. D genes are given only for firm matches. Expanded clones are given a class, and other clones once, few, many or no size at all.

>.|TRBV11-2|TRBD2|16|TRBJ2-1
TGTGCCAGCAGCTTCGGGACTAGCGGGGGGTACAATGAGCAGTTCTTC
CASSFGTSGGYNEQFF
>.|TRBV11-2|.|15|TRBJ2-5
TGTGCCAGCAGCCCATCGATCAGGAAGGCTGGGGAGCAGTACTTC
CASSPSIRKAGEQYF
>.|TRBV19|.|14|TRBJ2-5
TGTGCCAGTAGTTCTACCGGGACTCCAGAGACCCAGTACTTC
CASSSTGTPETQYF
>.|TRBV7-9|.|17|TRBJ2-1
TGTGCCAGCAGCTTAGCCAGGGGAAAGGGCTCCTACAATGAGCAGTTCTTC
CASSLARGKGSYNEQFF
>once|TRBV11-2|TRBD1|15|TRBJ1-5
TGTGCCAGCAGCTTAAACACAGGGGCCAATCAGCCCCAGCATTTT
CASSLNTGANQPQHF
>.|TRBV15|.|15|TRBJ1-1
TGTGCCACCAGCAGGCCCTTCGGGATGAACACTGAAGCTTTCTTT
CATSRPFGMNTEAFF
>.|TRBV14|.|12|TRBJ1-1
TGTGCCACCGAGGGAATGAACACTGAAGCTTTCTTT
CATEGMNTEAFF
>.|TRBV15|TRBD2|15|TRBJ2-7
TGTGCCACCAGCAGAGGGGGGGGATTGTCCTACGAGCAGTACTTC
CATSRGGGLSYEQYF
>.|TRBV28|TRBD1|15|TRBJ1-1
TGTGCCAGCTTGATACGGGGACAGATTAACACTGAAGCTTTCTTT
CASLIRGQINTEAFF
>.|TRBV29-1|TRBD1|17|TRBJ1-3
TGCAGCGTTGTATGGGACAGGGAAGGGAAGTCTGGAAACACCATATATTTT
CSVVWDREGKSGNTIYF
>.|TRBV5-6|.|13|TRBJ1-1
TGTGCCAGCAGCTTGGACAGGGACACTGAAGCTTTCTTT
CASSLDRDTEAFF
>.|TRBV9|.|13|TRBJ2-7
TGTGCCAGCAGGCCGGGACATCTTTACGAGCAGTACTTC
CASRPGHLYEQYF
>.|TRBV30|TRBD2|11|TRBJ2-1
TGTGCCTGGTTTAGCGGGGGGATGTGGTTCTTC
CAWFSGGMWFF
>few|TRBV2|.|11|TRBJ1-1
TGTGCCAGCAATCCTGGGCGAAAAGCTTTCTTT
CASNPGRKAFF
>few|TRBV10-2|.|14|TRBJ1-5
TGCGCCAGCCAGCAGGCTTTTAGCAATCAGCCCCAGCATTTT
CASQQAFSNQPQHF
>.|TRBV19|.|17|TRBJ2-1
TGTGCCAGTAGTATGGACTCCTCCTTCCTCTCCTACAATGAGCAGTTCTTC
CASSMDSSFLSYNEQFF
>few|TRBV19|TRBD1|14|TRBJ1-4
TGTGCCAGTAGTATCGGGACAGCGAATGAAAAACTGTTTTTT
CASSIGTANEKLFF
>.|TRBV5-4|.|14|TRBJ1-3
TGTGCCAGCAGCCTTTGGGGGGCTGGAAACACCATATATTTT
CASSLWGAGNTIYF
>.|TRBV7-9|.|12|TRBJ1-2
TGTGCCAGCAGCTTCCAGGGTCAAGGCTACACCTTC
CASSFQGQGYTF
>.|TRBV28|TRBD1|15|TRBJ1-2
TGTGCCAGCAGCCTGACAGGGTTGCCAAACTATGGCTACACCTTC
CASSLTGLPNYGYTF
>.|TRBV9|TRBD2|15|TRBJ2-1
TGTGCCAGCAGCTCTCGAGGGACTAGCCTCAATGAGCAGTTCTTC
CASSSRGTSLNEQFF
>.|TRBV2|.|16|TRBJ2-2
TGTGCCAGCAGTTTCTTTCAGGGGACCTACCCCGGGGAGCTGTTTTTT
CASSFFQGTYPGELFF
>.|TRBV2|TRBD2|18|TRBJ2-7
TGTGCCAGCAGTGTATTGAAGGGACTAGCGGGTATCTCCTACGAGCAGTACTTC
CASSVLKGLAGISYEQYF
>few|TRBV28|TRBD1|17|TRBJ2-3
TGTGCCAGCAGTTGGGGGGTCCGGGACAGGGACACAGATACGCAGTATTTT
CASSWGVRDRDTDTQYF